The entry below gives a single T cell receptor (beta chain) sequence along with its context. Regarding treatment: oral pan-JAK inhibitor, 5-10 mg twice daily. This entry belongs to a study of CD8+ T cells in alopecia areata. Sequencing relied on a cDNA template that was reverse transcribed from extracted RNA. Clones were read by immunoSEQ multiplex PCR, and TCRdb kept only the in-frame ones, dropping some. Here the sample spans roughly 99,000 clones, 84% being singletons. This sample comprised CD8+ T cells sorted from blood, obtained at week 24, from a patient treated with tofacitinib. This TCR came from a human donor with alopecia areata.

CDR3: CASSLAQGSYNEQFF. The CDR3 coding sequence is TGTGCCAGCAGCTTAGCCCAGGGCTCCTACAATGAGCAGTTCTTC. The V call is TRBV7-9, the J call TRBJ2-1; TRBD1 is a possible D gene (5 bases). The germline gives CDR1 SEHNR, CDR2 FQNEAQ (reference sequence). The CDR3 covers 15 residues. Trimming removed 0 bases from V and 0 bases from J, with 6 bases in between.